This T cell receptor beta chain was obtained from a study of T-cell reconstitution after alpha-beta-depleted transplantation in children (dated by TCRdb to the mid-2010s). Some background on the complete study: T-cell immune reconstitution after TCRalphabeta/CD19-depleted allogeneic hematopoietic cell transplantation in children was quantitatively tracked in the study by means of TCR repertoire profiling.

With respect to this clonotype: The specificity of this receptor is unknown. Within one base of it there is no much larger clone, and no base qualities were kept.

The library relied on PCR. The data were produced on an Illumina HiSeq 2500. To normalize quantification of the TCRbeta repertoire, the TCR libraries were built with molecular barcoding that relied on unique molecular identifiers. The public sequencing data were trimmed at Q25 with fastp and processed into clonotypes with MiXCR by TCRdb, which kept only in-frame beta chains. One record per CDR3 amino acid sequence lists the most common genes and DNA. The table for this sample lists hundreds of thousands of distinct CDR3 sequences; about 17% of them were counted only once. Of the sample, about 41% is held by the ten largest clones. Read against the paper, the sample's treatment or condition label means: allogeneic hematopoietic cell transplantation with graft depleted of TCRalphabeta T cells and CD19 B cells. The transplant recipients were children given TCRalphabeta/CD19-depleted allogeneic hematopoietic cell grafts.

The investigation overall reported the following: In some patients, high TCRbeta diversity at day 60 was attributed to recipient T cells and intrathymic progenitors that had survived conditioning. Apparently early alphabetaT-cell count recovery about two months after transplant reportedly relied on only several hundred rapidly expanded clones derived from non-depleted graft cells. Over the following months the frequencies of hyperexpanded clones went down, and after one year T-cell counts and TCRbeta diversity were mostly credited to newly produced T cells.

The clonotype originates from a male patient between 2 and 10 years old who had a stem cell transplant for acute lymphoblastic leukemia, so the T cells may come from the graft donor. Here the sequenced sample was PBMCs, mostly from graft donor cells, taken 360 days after TCRalphabeta/CD19-depleted stem cell transplant.

At the DNA level, the sequence is TGTGCCAGCTCACCACGGGACACCTCCCAAGAGACCCAGTACTTC. It translates to CASSPRDTSQETQYF. The sequence joins TRBV18 to TRBJ2-5, with a weak D call of TRBD1 (6 bases match). At the junction V is shortened by 1 base and J by 1 base, with 10 bases in between. Measured from the cysteine to the phenylalanine, the CDR3 is 15 residues long. Left in the record is the CDR3 DNA by itself, 45 bases read in frame from the first base. CDR1 KGHSH and CDR2 LQKENI were looked up in the germline V gene.